These 18 T cell receptor beta chains share one sample of origin, sequenced in a study of spatial heterogeneity in lung cancer. This sample's time point: sample taken at primary tumor resection. These receptors have no known antigen. TCRdb passed the 5' RACE reads through MiXCR, listing each CDR3 protein once. The sample lists about 3,000 distinct CDR3 sequences, 27% seen once, with 20% to 25% in the top ten. The study, taken as a whole, reports: Mutation tallies in tumors tracked expanded intratumoral alpha and beta TCR counts.

The material was lung tumor tissue, obtained at surgery. These receptors were collected from a male donor with early-stage non-small cell lung cancer.

This clonotype is deemed medium-sized. The chain links TRBV7-2 to TRBJ2-1, with D tentatively TRBD2 (5 bases). This CDR3 is 14 amino acids long. V lost 4 bases, J lost 4 bases, and 11 bases lay in between. Germline V gene sequence: CDR1 SGHTA, CDR2 FQGNSA. Here the CDR3 reads CASSYRADYNEQFF. The CDR3 nucleotides read TGTGCCAGCAGCTACCGAGCGGATTACAATGAGCAGTTCTTC. Full variable domain (rest looked up from reference TRBV7-2 and TRBJ2-1): GAGVSQSPSNKVTEKGKDVELRCDPISGHTALYWYRQSLGQGLEFLIYFQGNSAPDKSGLPSDRFSAERTGGSVSTLTIQRTQQEDSAVYLCASSYRADYNEQFFGPGTRLTVL.

As DNA, the CDR3 is TGTGCCAGCAGCGGAACCGCAGGGCAGCGGTTTAATGAAAAACTGTTTTTT. It specifies CASSGTAGQRFNEKLFF. The chain combines TRBV7-8 with TRBJ1-4, with a possible D match to TRBD1 (5 bases). Germline V gives CDR1 SGHVS, CDR2 FQNEAQ. Trimming removed 5 bases at V and 4 bases at J, with 20 bases between. This CDR3 contains 17 residues.

This clonotype was found many times. The rearrangement uses TRBV27 and TRBJ2-6; D perhaps matches TRBD2 (6 bases). Looked up from germline, CDR1 is MNHEY and CDR2 is SMNVEV (reference sequence). The V gene lost 3 bases and the J gene lost 2 bases, with 8 bases spanning the gap. This CDR3 has 15 residues. For the CDR3, the DNA is TGTGCCAGCAGTTTTGGCGGGACTGGGGCCAACGTCCTGACTTTC. Its protein is CASSFGGTGANVLTF.

In its sample, this clonotype is medium-sized. The gene calls are TRBV28 and TRBJ2-2; D may be TRBD2 (5 bases). This CDR3 contains 14 residues. V was pared by 7 bases and J by 5 bases, with 14 bases between. Germline loops: CDR1 MDHEN, CDR2 SYDVKM. CDR3 DNA sequence: TGTGCCAGCAACACGGGGTACGGGACCGGGGAGCTGTTTTTT. Protein: CASNTGYGTGELFF.

This clonotype is labeled as medium-sized. The chain employs TRBV12-3 or TRBV12-4 and TRBJ2-1, with TRBD1 matching over 9 bases. With 6 bases clipped from V and 7 bases from J, the junction kept 10 bases outside the gene matches. The CDR3 is 15 amino acids. The CDR3 is CASRSGTGIGNEQFF. Here the CDR3 DNA reads TGTGCCAGCAGATCCGGGACAGGGATTGGGAATGAGCAGTTCTTC.

By sample share, this clonotype is large (0.1 to 1%). Its ends do not fully match the called genes, so a read error is possible. The chain links TRBV13 to TRBJ2-5; maybe TRBD2 (6 bases). CDR3 length: 15 residues. CDR1 is PRHDT, CDR2 FYEKMQ, per germline (reference sequence). This chain's CDR3 is CASSVGGDLKETQYF. The DNA for the CDR3 is TGTGCCAGCAGCGTAGGAGGGGACCTCAAGGAGACCCAGTACTTC.

This clonotype is medium-sized in the sample. The chain employs TRBV24-1 and TRBJ2-3; D is ambiguous. This CDR3 has 13 amino acids. The V gene lost 4 bases and the J gene lost 1 base, with 5 bases spanning the gap. The germline V gene encodes CDR1 KGHDR and CDR2 SFDVKD. The CDR3 DNA is TGTGCCACCAGTGAGCAGGGCACAGATACGCAGTATTTT. It translates to CATSEQGTDTQYF.

This clonotype was seen many times. This chain connects TRBV28 to TRBJ1-1; a weak D match, TRBD1 (5 bases). CDR3 length: 12 residues. Germline CDR1 reads MDHEN; CDR2 reads SYDVKM. Between the trimmed V and J ends, which lost 6 bases and 1 base, there was a span of 6 bases. The CDR3 spells CASRGPNTEAFF. The DNA for the CDR3 is TGTGCCAGCAGGGGGCCGAACACTGAAGCTTTCTTT.

By share, this clonotype counts as medium-sized. This rearrangement joins TRBV28 to TRBJ2-3; 7 positions agree with TRBD2. Germline lookup yields CDR1 MDHEN and CDR2 SYDVKM. V was pared by 5 bases and J by 3 bases, with 5 bases of the junction left unmatched. The CDR3 is 14 residues long. CDR3 region: CASSPTLATDTQYF. In DNA form, the CDR3 reads TGTGCCAGCAGTCCAACACTAGCGACAGATACGCAGTATTTT. Based on the CDR3 plus reference TRBV28 and TRBJ2-3, the full variable domain is DVKVTQSSRYLVKRTGEKVFLECVQDMDHENMFWYRQDPGLGLRLIYFSYDVKMKEKGDIPEGYSVSREKKERFSLILESASTNQTSMYLCASSPTLATDTQYFGPGTRLTVL.

Within the sample, this clonotype is medium-sized. The rearrangement joins TRBV30 to TRBJ1-1; D remains unclear. Germline CDR1 GTSNPN, CDR2 SVGIG (reference sequence). Between the trimmed V and J ends, which lost 0 bases and 2 bases, there was a span of 7 bases. The CDR3 sequence is 13 residues long. In DNA form, the CDR3 reads TGTGCCTGGAGTGTACAGAGAAACACTGAAGCTTTCTTT. The encoded protein is CAWSVQRNTEAFF.

This clonotype was counted only a few times. V and J are TRBV11-2 and TRBJ2-3, with D tentatively TRBD2 (6 bases). The CDR3 spans 16 residues. Per the germline V gene, CDR1 is SGHAT and CDR2 is FQNNGV. Trimming cost V 6 bases and J 2 bases, with 18 bases left between them. This chain's CDR3 is CASRTMGLRPTDTQYF. In DNA, the CDR3 is TGTGCCAGCAGGACAATGGGACTGAGGCCCACAGATACGCAGTATTTT.

This clonotype was found a few times. The V call is TRBV28, the J call TRBJ2-7, with D maybe TRBD1 (5 bases). Trimming removed 2 bases from V and 2 bases from J, with 7 bases in between. The CDR3 loop spans 13 amino acids. Germline-derived CDR1 and CDR2 are MDHEN and SYDVKM. The CDR3 spells CASSLRGTYEQYF. The CDR3 DNA reads as TGTGCCAGCAGTTTAAGGGGAACCTACGAGCAGTACTTC.

This clonotype was picked up a small number of times. The chain couples TRBV11-2 to TRBJ2-7; D gene ambiguous. CDR3 length: 12 amino acids. Germline values: CDR1 SGHAT, CDR2 FQNNGV. Between the trimmed V and J ends, which lost 2 bases and 4 bases, there was a span of 6 bases. CDR3 bases: TGTGCCAGCAGCTTAATGCAGTACGAGCAGTACTTC. Protein: CASSLMQYEQYF.

This clonotype counts as medium-sized. The CDR3 DNA sequence: TGCGCCAGCAGCTTGGCGGCAGCAGCTAGCACAGATACGCAGTATTTT. Protein product: CASSLAAAASTDTQYF. This chain joins TRBV5-1 and TRBJ2-3; D is uncertain. CDR3 length: 16 residues. In germline, CDR1 is SGHRS, CDR2 YFSETQ. The V end lost 0 bases, the J end lost 0 bases, and 11 bases lay between the germline ends.

This clonotype was counted many times. The chain joins TRBV28 to TRBJ2-1, with 8 bases aligning to TRBD2. The V and J ends lost 3 bases and 8 bases, in that order; junction bases with no gene match: 9. CDR1 is MDHEN and CDR2 is SYDVKM in the germline V gene. This CDR3 has 15 amino acids. For the CDR3, the DNA is TGTGCCAGCAGTTTGGTTGCGGGAGGAGGGGATGAGCAGTTCTTC. Translated: CASSLVAGGGDEQFF.

By share of the sample, this clonotype is medium-sized. The genes are TRBV19 and TRBJ2-3; the match to TRBD1 covers 8 bases. The germline CDR1 and CDR2 sequences are LNHDA and SQIVND (reference sequence). The J segment lost 8 bases and the V segment lost 3 bases, leaving 13 bases of the junction unmatched. This CDR3 region has 16 residues. The CDR3 DNA reads as TGTGCCAGTAGTATCGTCGGACAGGGAAACTCAGCTACGCAGTATTTT. Encoded protein: CASSIVGQGNSATQYF.

This clonotype was recorded at least ten times. The chain is built from TRBV20-1 and TRBJ2-1, with TRBD1 matching 9 bases. The CDR3 has 13 amino acids. Germline values: CDR1 DFQATT, CDR2 SNEGSKA (reference sequence). V trimming: 5 bases; J trimming: 7 bases; junction bases outside the gene matches: 6. The CDR3 DNA reads as TGCAGTGCTCCCGGGACAGGGAGGAATGAGCAGTTCTTC. As protein: CSAPGTGRNEQFF.

CDR3 coding DNA: TGTGCCAGTAGGGCTGTTGGGAACGTTGACTACGAGCAGTACTTC. As protein: CASRAVGNVDYEQYF. This rearrangement joins TRBV7-9 to TRBJ2-7; D not resolved. Germline V lookup: CDR1 SEHNR, CDR2 FQNEAQ (reference sequence). There are 15 residues in the CDR3. Trimming cost V 9 bases and J 3 bases, with 21 bases left between them.